This TCR beta chain appears in the sequencing data of a study of T cell clonotyping in hematopoietic cell transplantation. General study findings and limits: At the given depth, recipient repertoires were over 95% de novo clonotypes.

Worth noting for this clone: Its antigen is as yet unknown.

This CDR3 contains 14 residues. Germline loops: CDR1 SGHRS, CDR2 YFSETQ. Trimming pared 6 bases from V and 1 base from J, leaving 12 bases between. Assay used: immunoSEQ multiplex PCR; TCRdb lists only in-frame clones, some missing. The sample carries 65,000 to 75,000 clones, roughly 93% recorded once. The source material was peripheral blood mononuclear cells. V usage is TRBV5-1 and J usage is TRBJ2-3, with D unclear. The TCR sequence derives from a man aged 50-59 years in good health. Some clones in this sample may be carry-over from other donors' samples. CDR3 residues: CASNPLGGTDTQYF. The CDR3 DNA sequence: TGCGCCAGCAACCCGTTAGGAGGCACAGATACGCAGTATTTT.